This T cell receptor beta chain was obtained from a study of identical twins. Whole-study findings and limits: Partly confounded zero-insertion analyses could result from invariant MAIT and iNKT cells. Compared with unrelated sharing, twin-shared out-of-frame alpha sequences had more low-probability sequences.

CDR1 is DFQATT and CDR2 is SNEGSKA in the germline V gene (reference sequence). The CDR3 totals 14 residues. Trimming at V came to 3 bases and at J to 1 base, leaving 3 bases not matched to a gene. TCRdb re-analysed the 5' RACE reads in MiXCR, keeping a single row per CDR3 protein. The repertoire holds hundreds of thousands of distinct CDR3 sequences, with around a sixth as singletons. This clonotype was detected only a few times. Antigen: not known. These data were also filed under a second study, of T cells expressing NK-cell markers. As that report states: Sequencing of TCR beta repertoires drew on sorted CD3+CD56+NKG2C+, CD3+CD56+NKG2C- and CD3+CD56-NKG2C+ T cells. A few donors' CD3+CD56-NKG2C+ cells were dominated by the same clonotypes.

This sequence was found in a woman aged 18-29 years in good health. Sequenced material: PBMCs. The V call is TRBV20-1, the J call TRBJ1-1; 9 bases map to TRBD1. DNA of the CDR3: TGCAGTGCTAGGGGGGACAGGGAGAACACTGAAGCTTTCTTT. Translated, it gives CSARGDRENTEAFF.